This is a list of T cell receptor beta chains from one sample in a study of blood T cell repertoires in COVID-19. TCRdb's table, derived via immunoSEQ multiplex PCR, lists solely in-frame clones and lacks some. Of 25,000 to 30,000 clones listed, around 82% are singletons. The sample comprised peripheral blood. The receptors derive from a man at least 80 years old with active or convalescent COVID-19. The CDR3 runs from the conserved cysteine through the conserved F or W. The D gene is left open where the match is weak. Clone sizes are given selectively: once, few, many, or a class where the clone is expanded.

size	D	J	V	DNA	CDR3
.	TRBD1	TRBJ1-1	TRBV12-3/TRBV12-4	TGTGCCAGCAGCCTACAGGGGGGCACTGAAGCTTTCTTT	CASSLQGGTEAFF
.	.	TRBJ2-3	TRBV24-1	TGTGCCACCAGTGACCGGCGGGACAGAACAGCACATGGGAGCACAGATACGCAGTATTTT	CATSDRRDRTAHGSTDTQYF
once	.	TRBJ1-5	TRBV6-5	TGTGCCAGCAGTTACCGGGAAAATCAGCCCCAGCATTTT	CASSYRENQPQHF
few	.	TRBJ2-7	TRBV28	TGTGCCAGCAGCCAAGGGAGCTACGAGCAGTACTTC	CASSQGSYEQYF
.	.	TRBJ1-4	TRBV19	TGTGCCAGTAAGACAGCGAGTAATGAAAAACTGTTTTTT	CASKTASNEKLFF
.	.	TRBJ2-5	TRBV7-9	TGTGCCAGCAGCTTAGCAGAGTTCGGGGAGACCCAGTACTTC	CASSLAEFGETQYF
.	TRBD1	TRBJ1-4	TRBV6-5	TGTGCCAGCAGCCGGGACAGTGGAAATGAAAAACTGTTTTTT	CASSRDSGNEKLFF
few	.	TRBJ2-2	TRBV27	TGTGCCAGCAGTTTCCACAGCGGGGAGCTGTTTTTT	CASSFHSGELFF
.	.	TRBJ1-5	TRBV2	TGTGCCAGCAGTGAAGCCGGGGGCAATCAGCCCCAGCATTTT	CASSEAGGNQPQHF
.	.	TRBJ1-1	TRBV19	TGTGCCAGTAGACAACAGGGCACTGAAGCTTTCTTT	CASRQQGTEAFF
few	TRBD2	TRBJ2-7	TRBV7-2	TGTGCCAGCAGTTGGACTAGCGGGGCGGGGTACGAGCAGTACTTC	CASSWTSGAGYEQYF
.	.	TRBJ1-2	TRBV5-4	TGTGCCAGCAGCCCTGACAGGAACTATGGCTACACCTTC	CASSPDRNYGYTF
.	TRBD1	TRBJ2-1	TRBV29-1	TGCAGCGTTGAAGGGGACAGTAGCTCCTACAATGAGCAGTTCTTC	CSVEGDSSSYNEQFF
few	TRBD1	TRBJ2-7	TRBV27	TGTGCCAGCAGTGGACAGGGCAACTCCTACGAGCAGTACTTC	CASSGQGNSYEQYF
.	.	TRBJ2-7	TRBV7-2	TGTGCCAGCAGCCCCCAAGGACAGCTTACGTCGCAGTACTTC	CASSPQGQLTSQYF
.	.	TRBJ2-5	TRBV11-3	TGTGCCAGCAGCTTAGGGGACACCCAGGGGGAGACCCAGTACTTC	CASSLGDTQGETQYF
once	.	TRBJ1-5	TRBV19	TGTGCCAGTAGTATGGGGCAGGGCAGTAATCAGCCCCAGCATTTT	CASSMGQGSNQPQHF
.	TRBD1	TRBJ2-5	TRBV7-2	TGTGCCAGCAGCAGGGGACAGGGGAGGTTAGACCAGTACTTC	CASSRGQGRLDQYF
.	.	TRBJ1-1	TRBV3-1/TRBV3-2	TGTGCCAGCAGCCAAGATCCAGGGACAAGTGGTTTCTTT	CASSQDPGTSGFF
.	.	TRBJ1-6	TRBV27	TGTGCCAGCAGTTTAAAAGGGAGGGATTCACCCCTCCACTTT	CASSLKGRDSPLHF
few	.	TRBJ1-1	TRBV7-2	TGTGCCAGCACCGAAAGGAGGGACACTGAAGCTTTCTTT	CASTERRDTEAFF
.	TRBD2	TRBJ2-1	TRBV11-3	TGTGCCAGCAGCTTGGGGGGGAGCTCCTACAATGAGCAGTTCTTC	CASSLGGSSYNEQFF
.	.	TRBJ2-7	TRBV10-3	TGTGCCATCAGTCAGGAGGCGGGGTTAGGCTACGAGCAGTACTTC	CAISQEAGLGYEQYF
.	.	TRBJ1-2	TRBV19	TGTGCCAGTAGTACAGGGCCTAACTATGGCTACACCTTC	CASSTGPNYGYTF
.	TRBD1	TRBJ2-7	TRBV6-6	TGTGCCAGCTTCACCGGGACAGGGGCCTACGAGCAGTACTTC	CASFTGTGAYEQYF
once	.	TRBJ1-1	TRBV25-1	TGTGCCAGCAGTGAATTTGGGGCCAGGGGCGCTGAAGCTTTCTTT	CASSEFGARGAEAFF
.	.	TRBJ1-2	TRBV20-1	TGCAGTGCTACAAGAGATGGCTACACCTTC	CSATRDGYTF
.	.	TRBJ1-6	TRBV27	TGTGCCAGCAGCCCGGACAGTCCATGGTCACCCCTCCACTTT	CASSPDSPWSPLHF
.	.	TRBJ1-1	TRBV2	TGTGCCAGCCACCTCTCGGGGACTGAAGCTTTCTTT	CASHLSGTEAFF
.	TRBD1	TRBJ1-6	TRBV7-8	TGTGCCAGCAGCCAGGGGACAGGGGGCTCACCCCTCCACTTT	CASSQGTGGSPLHF
.	TRBD1	TRBJ1-2	TRBV3-1/TRBV3-2	TGTGCCAGCAGACTGGAGGGGGCGCGTAGTGGCTACACCTTC	CASRLEGARSGYTF
.	.	TRBJ1-5	TRBV5-5	TGTGCCAGCAGCTTAGACAGCGACCAGCCCCAGCATTTT	CASSLDSDQPQHF
once	.	TRBJ1-2	TRBV28	TGTGCCAGCAGTTTAGTAGACTATGGCTACACCTTC	CASSLVDYGYTF
once	TRBD2	TRBJ2-1	TRBV28	TGTGCCAGCAGTACCTTCCCCCTAGCGGGAGGGTACAATGAGCAGTTCTTC	CASSTFPLAGGYNEQFF
.	.	TRBJ2-3	TRBV5-1	TGCGCCAGCGCAAGAGAGGGAGGCACAGATACGCAGTATTTT	CASAREGGTDTQYF
.	TRBD1	TRBJ2-7	TRBV6-5	TGTGCCAGCAGTCACCGGGACAGGGACCATTCGCAGTACTTC	CASSHRDRDHSQYF
.	TRBD1	TRBJ2-1	TRBV2	TGTGCCAGCAGTGGGGGACAGGGGCCCCACAATGAGCAGTTCTTC	CASSGGQGPHNEQFF
few	.	TRBJ1-2	TRBV6-4	TGTGCCAGCAGACAACAGGGATGGGGTAACTATGGCTACACCTTC	CASRQQGWGNYGYTF
.	.	TRBJ1-3	TRBV15	TGTGCCACCAGTGGGAACAGGGCGGTTGGAAACACCATATATTTT	CATSGNRAVGNTIYF
.	TRBD1	TRBJ1-5	TRBV5-7	TGTGCCAGCAGCTTGGGGGACAGGGGGCGGAGGGGGCCCCAGCATTTT	CASSLGDRGRRGPQHF
.	.	TRBJ1-6	TRBV21-1	TGTGCCAGCAGCAAAGGGGGACAGGCCAATAATTCACCCCTCCACTTT	CASSKGGQANNSPLHF
.	.	TRBJ2-7	TRBV19	TGTGCCAGTAGGGTCGCACAGGGAGGGGCCTACGAGCAGTACTTC	CASRVAQGGAYEQYF
.	TRBD2	TRBJ2-1	TRBV2	TGTGCCAGCTACGGGACACCGGAGGGGCGGGAGGCCATCAATGAGCAGTTCTTC	CASYGTPEGREAINEQFF
.	TRBD2	TRBJ2-1	TRBV27	TGTGCCAGCAGGCTAGCGGGGGGCAATGAGCAGTTCTTC	CASRLAGGNEQFF
.	.	TRBJ2-1	TRBV18	TGTGCCAGCTCACCACTGGACGGGGTGCGGTTCTTC	CASSPLDGVRFF
.	TRBD2	TRBJ2-1	TRBV5-1	TGCGCCAGCAGCCTGGGACTAGCGAATGAGCAGTTCTTC	CASSLGLANEQFF
.	TRBD2	TRBJ2-5	TRBV18	TGTGCCAGCTCACCACAGCGGACTAGCGGGGGTGAGACCCAGTACTTC	CASSPQRTSGGETQYF
.	.	TRBJ2-7	TRBV5-1	TGCGCCAGCAGCCCCGGACACAGGAGCTCCTACGAGCAGTACTTC	CASSPGHRSSYEQYF
.	TRBD2	TRBJ2-3	TRBV6-2/TRBV6-3	TGTGCCAGCAGTTACTCGTATTCTAGCGGGGTCCTCACAGATACGCAGTATTTT	CASSYSYSSGVLTDTQYF
.	.	TRBJ2-7	TRBV7-2	TGTGCCAGCACCCTCTACCGATCCTACGAGCAGTACTTC	CASTLYRSYEQYF
.	.	TRBJ1-5	TRBV2	TGTGCCAGCAGCGAGCAGGGGCTAGGGCAGCCCCAGCATTTT	CASSEQGLGQPQHF
once	.	TRBJ2-1	TRBV15	TGTGCCACCAGCAGAGATATAGGGCAACTAGCAGTAAGTGAGCAGTTCTTC	CATSRDIGQLAVSEQFF
.	TRBD1	TRBJ2-1	TRBV9	TGTGCCAGCAGCCCCCGAACCTATACAGGGGCCAATGAGCAGTTCTTC	CASSPRTYTGANEQFF
.	TRBD1	TRBJ2-7	TRBV2	TGTGCCAGCAGTCTTCCACCAAACCGAAGGACAGGAAACGAGCAGTACTTC	CASSLPPNRRTGNEQYF